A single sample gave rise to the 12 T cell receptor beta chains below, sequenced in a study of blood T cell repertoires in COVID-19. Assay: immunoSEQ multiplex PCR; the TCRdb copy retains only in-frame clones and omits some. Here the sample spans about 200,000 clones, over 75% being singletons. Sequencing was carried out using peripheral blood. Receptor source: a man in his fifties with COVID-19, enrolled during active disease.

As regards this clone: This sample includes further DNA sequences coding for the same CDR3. CDR3 sequence (DNA): TGTGCCAGCAGCTTAGTGGGTCGGGGAAATTCACCCCTCCACTTT. As protein: CASSLVGRGNSPLHF. The chain uses TRBV11-2 and TRBJ1-6; D gene uncertain. Germline-derived CDR1 and CDR2 are SGHAT and FQNNGV. This CDR3 is built from 15 residues. V lost 1 base, J lost 7 bases, and 11 bases lay in between.

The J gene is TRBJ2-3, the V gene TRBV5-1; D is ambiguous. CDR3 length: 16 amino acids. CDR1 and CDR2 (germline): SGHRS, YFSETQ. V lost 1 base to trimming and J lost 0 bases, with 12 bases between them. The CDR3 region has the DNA TGCGCCAGCAGCTTGTATGCGGATTTGAGCACAGATACGCAGTATTTT. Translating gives CASSLYADLSTDTQYF.

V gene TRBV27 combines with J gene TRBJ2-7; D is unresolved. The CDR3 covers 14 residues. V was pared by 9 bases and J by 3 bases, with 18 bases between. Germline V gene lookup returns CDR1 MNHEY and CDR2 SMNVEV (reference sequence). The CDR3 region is CASQLSPGYYEQYF. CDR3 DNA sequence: TGTGCCAGTCAATTATCCCCAGGATACTACGAGCAGTACTTC.

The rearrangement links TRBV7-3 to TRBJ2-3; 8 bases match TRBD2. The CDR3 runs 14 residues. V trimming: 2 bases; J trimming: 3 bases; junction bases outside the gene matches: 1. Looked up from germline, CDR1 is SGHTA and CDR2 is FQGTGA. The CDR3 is CASSLGTRTDTQYF. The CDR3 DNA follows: TGTGCCAGCAGCTTAGGGACTAGGACAGATACGCAGTATTTT.

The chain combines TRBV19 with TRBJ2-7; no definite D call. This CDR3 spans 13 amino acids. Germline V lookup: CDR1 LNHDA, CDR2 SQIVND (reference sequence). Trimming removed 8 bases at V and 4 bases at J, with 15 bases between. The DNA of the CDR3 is TGTGCCAGTTCCAAACCCGCAGGATACGAGCAGTACTTC. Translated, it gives CASSKPAGYEQYF.

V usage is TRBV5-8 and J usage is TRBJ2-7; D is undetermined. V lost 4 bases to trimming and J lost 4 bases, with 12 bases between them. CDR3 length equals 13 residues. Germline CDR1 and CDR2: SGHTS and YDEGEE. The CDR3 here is CASSQQPSYEQYF. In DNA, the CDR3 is TGTGCCAGCAGCCAACAGCCGTCGTACGAGCAGTACTTC.

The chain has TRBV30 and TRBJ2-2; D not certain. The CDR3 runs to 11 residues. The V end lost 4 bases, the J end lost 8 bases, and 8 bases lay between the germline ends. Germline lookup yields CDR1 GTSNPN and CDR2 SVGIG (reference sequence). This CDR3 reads CAWNSLGELFF. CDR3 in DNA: TGTGCCTGGAACTCCCTGGGGGAGCTGTTTTTT.

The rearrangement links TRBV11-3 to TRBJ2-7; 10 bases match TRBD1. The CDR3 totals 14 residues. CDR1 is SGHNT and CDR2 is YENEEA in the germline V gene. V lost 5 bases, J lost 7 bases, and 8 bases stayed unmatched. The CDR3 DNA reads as TGTGCCAGCAGCGCAGGACAGGGGGAACCGGAGCAGTACTTC. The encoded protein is CASSAGQGEPEQYF.

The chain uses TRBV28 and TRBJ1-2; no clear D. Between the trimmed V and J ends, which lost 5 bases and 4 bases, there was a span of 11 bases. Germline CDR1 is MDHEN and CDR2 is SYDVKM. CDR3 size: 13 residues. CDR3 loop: CASSDLGRYGYTF. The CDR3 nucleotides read TGTGCCAGCAGTGATTTGGGCCGCTATGGCTACACCTTC.

CDR3 in amino acids: CASSQEVQGAYGYTF. As DNA, the CDR3 is TGCGCCAGCAGCCAAGAGGTCCAGGGGGCGTATGGCTACACCTTC. The chain has TRBV4-3 and TRBJ1-2, with 8 bases matching TRBD1. The CDR3 has 15 amino acids. Germline assignment: CDR1 LGHNA and CDR2 YSLEER. The V gene end was trimmed by 0 bases and the J gene end by 5 bases; junction bases not matched to a gene: 5.

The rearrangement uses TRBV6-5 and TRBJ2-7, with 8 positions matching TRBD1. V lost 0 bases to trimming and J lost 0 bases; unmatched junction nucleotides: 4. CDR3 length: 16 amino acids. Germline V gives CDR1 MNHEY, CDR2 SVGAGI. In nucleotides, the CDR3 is TGTGCCAGCAGTTACTCCCTACAGGGGGGCTCCTACGAGCAGTACTTC. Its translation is CASSYSLQGGSYEQYF.

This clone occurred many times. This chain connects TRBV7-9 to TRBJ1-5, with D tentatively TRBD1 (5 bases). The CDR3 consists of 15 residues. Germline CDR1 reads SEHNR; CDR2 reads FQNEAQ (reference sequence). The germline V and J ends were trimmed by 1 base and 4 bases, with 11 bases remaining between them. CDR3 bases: TGTGCCAGCAGCTTAGGCCAAAGGGGAAATCAGCCCCAGCATTTT. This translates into CASSLGQRGNQPQHF.